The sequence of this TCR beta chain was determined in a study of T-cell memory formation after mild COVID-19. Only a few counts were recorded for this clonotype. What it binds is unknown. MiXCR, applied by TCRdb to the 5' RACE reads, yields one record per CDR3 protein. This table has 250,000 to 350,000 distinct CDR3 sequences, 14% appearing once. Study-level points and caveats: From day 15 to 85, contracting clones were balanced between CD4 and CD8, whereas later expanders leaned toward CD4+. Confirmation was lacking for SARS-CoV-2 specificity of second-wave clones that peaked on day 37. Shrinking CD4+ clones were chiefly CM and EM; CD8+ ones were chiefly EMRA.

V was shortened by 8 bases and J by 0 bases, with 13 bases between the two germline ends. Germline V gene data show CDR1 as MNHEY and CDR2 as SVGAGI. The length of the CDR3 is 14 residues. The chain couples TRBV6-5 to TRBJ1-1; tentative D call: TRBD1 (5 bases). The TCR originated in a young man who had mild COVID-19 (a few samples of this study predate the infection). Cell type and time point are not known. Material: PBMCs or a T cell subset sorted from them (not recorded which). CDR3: CASYTGTVNTEAFF. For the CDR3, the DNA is TGTGCCAGCTACACCGGGACGGTGAACACTGAAGCTTTCTTT.